The 25 T cell receptor beta chains given below trace back to one sample, sequenced in a study of CD8 T cells in Susac syndrome (dated by TCRdb to about 2019). The protocol used for the library was the immunoSEQ multiplex PCR assay. RNA was extracted using the RNeasy kit, and roughly 0.45 to 1 microgram was reverse transcribed with random hexamers. The public sequencing data were trimmed at Q25 with fastp and processed into clonotypes with MiXCR by TCRdb, which kept only in-frame beta chains. When rows share a CDR3 protein, they turn into one entry using the most common DNA and genes. This sample comprises a few hundred thousand distinct CDR3 sequences, 93% of them detected only once. The leading ten clones occupy 0.065% to 0.08% of the sample. Sequenced: CD4+ T cells from PBMCs. The origin of the receptors is a human donor with multiple sclerosis.

The CDR3 reads CASSVEGTHEQFF. As DNA, the CDR3 is TGTGCCAGCAGCGTAGAAGGGACACATGAGCAGTTCTTC. This chain joins TRBV9 and TRBJ2-1; D may be TRBD1 (6 bases). Germline CDR1 SGDLS, CDR2 YYNGEE. Trimming took off 0 bases at V and 8 bases at J, with 9 bases between the two ends. CDR3 length: 13 amino acids.

The chain combines TRBV2 with TRBJ1-2; D is ambiguous. The CDR3 consists of 17 residues. In germline, CDR1 is SNHLY, CDR2 FYNNEI. With 1 base removed from V and 2 bases from J, the gap between germline ends came to 17 bases. In nucleotides, the CDR3 is TGTGCCAGCAGTGAAGTCTCTGGCAGGTTCCTAAACTATGGCTACACCTTC. This codes for CASSEVSGRFLNYGYTF. The full variable domain, completed using reference TRBV2 and TRBJ1-2, is EPEVTQTPSHQVTQMGQEVILRCVPISNHLYFYWYRQILGQKVEFLVSFYNNEISEKSEIFDDQFSVERPDGSNFTLKIRSTKLEDSAMYFCASSEVSGRFLNYGYTFGSGTRLTVV.

The V gene is TRBV7-8, the J gene TRBJ2-3, with TRBD1 as a possible D gene (6 bases). CDR1 and CDR2 (germline): SGHVS, FQNEAQ. The V gene lost 7 bases and the J gene lost 7 bases, with 12 bases spanning the gap. This CDR3 region has 12 residues. The CDR3 nucleotides read TGTGCCAGCACCAAACAGGGCTATACGCAGTATTTT. Amino acids: CASTKQGYTQYF.

The gene calls are TRBV29-1 and TRBJ2-5; TRBD1 aligns across 10 bases. Unmatched junction bases numbered 11, after V lost 8 bases and J lost 2 bases. From germline, CDR1 is SQVTM and CDR2 ANQGSEA. The CDR3 is 15 residues long. The CDR3 region has the DNA TGCAGCTTGACGGGGGGGACAGGGGTGCAAGAGACCCAGTACTTC. Translated, it gives CSLTGGTGVQETQYF.

This chain connects TRBV7-3 to TRBJ2-2; unclear D gene. Germline-derived CDR1 and CDR2 are SGHTA and FQGTGA. CDR3 size: 13 residues. Trimming shortened V by 1 base and J by 6 bases, and 6 bases separated the two germline ends. CDR3 sequence reads: CASSLRWSGELFF. The CDR3 region has the DNA TGTGCCAGCAGCTTAAGGTGGTCCGGGGAGCTGTTTTTT.

The chain has TRBV2 and TRBJ1-6; 7 bases map to TRBD1. Germline assignment: CDR1 SNHLY and CDR2 FYNNEI. This CDR3 has 14 amino acids. V lost 7 bases, J lost 4 bases, and 4 bases stayed unmatched. CDR3 sequence: CASKVGQYNSPLHF. The CDR3 nucleotides read TGTGCCAGCAAGGTGGGACAGTATAATTCACCCCTCCACTTT.

This clonotype was picked up one time. This rearrangement joins TRBV9 to TRBJ1-4, with no clear D. CDR1 is SGDLS, CDR2 YYNGEE, per germline. The V end lost 3 bases, the J end lost 5 bases, and 11 bases lay between the germline ends. The CDR3 has 14 amino acids. The CDR3 spells CASSGANPNEKLFF. DNA for the CDR3: TGTGCCAGCAGCGGGGCCAACCCGAATGAAAAACTGTTTTTT.

V gene TRBV28 combines with J gene TRBJ2-1; maybe TRBD2 (6 bases). V was trimmed by 7 bases and J by 6 bases, leaving 19 bases between them. Germline V CDR1 and CDR2: MDHEN, SYDVKM. The CDR3 is 15 residues long. The CDR3 is CASIGGSFKGNEQFF. Written as DNA, the CDR3 is TGTGCCAGCATCGGAGGGTCGTTCAAAGGCAATGAGCAGTTCTTC.

The rearrangement joins TRBV20-1 to TRBJ1-5; D is perhaps TRBD1 (5 bases). The germline V gene encodes CDR1 DFQATT and CDR2 SNEGSKA (reference sequence). The CDR3 sequence is 15 residues long. V was trimmed by 1 base and J by 8 bases, leaving 18 bases between them. CDR3 sequence: CSARVGQVGQKPQHF. CDR3 nucleotide sequence: TGCAGTGCTAGAGTGGGGCAGGTGGGGCAAAAGCCCCAGCATTTT.

The rearrangement joins TRBV4-1 to TRBJ2-2; 10 nucleotides agree with TRBD2. The CDR3 is 17 amino acids. Trimming removed 1 base from V and 7 bases from J; junction bases left unmatched: 9. The V gene's germline CDR1 is MGHRA and CDR2 YSYEKL. CDR3 loop: CASSQVVAGGFHGELFF. CDR3 DNA sequence: TGCGCCAGCAGCCAAGTGGTAGCGGGGGGCTTCCACGGGGAGCTGTTTTTT.

The chain carries TRBV6-2 or TRBV6-3 and TRBJ1-1; D is unclear. This CDR3 has 14 amino acids. From germline, CDR1 is MNHEY and CDR2 SVGEGT. V lost 2 bases to trimming and J lost 1 base, with 8 bases between them. This chain's CDR3 is CASSYPEPNTEAFF. The CDR3 bases are TGTGCCAGCAGTTACCCAGAGCCGAACACTGAAGCTTTCTTT.

This chain joins TRBV18 and TRBJ2-5, with a possible D match to TRBD2 (5 bases). This CDR3 spans 13 amino acids. The germline V and J ends were trimmed by 4 bases and 3 bases, with 9 bases remaining between them. Looked up from germline, CDR1 is KGHSH and CDR2 is LQKENI. CDR3 sequence (DNA): TGTGCCAGCTCACGTTCGGGGAAAGAGACCCAGTACTTC. This encodes CASSRSGKETQYF.

This rearrangement joins TRBV29-1 to TRBJ2-1, with a weak D call TRBD1 (5 bases). Trimming cost V 1 base and J 4 bases, with 14 bases left between them. The germline gives CDR1 SQVTM, CDR2 ANQGSEA. The CDR3 covers 15 residues. The DNA of the CDR3 is TGCAGCGTTGAAGGTTGGGTGGGGCCTTACAATGAGCAGTTCTTC. Translating gives CSVEGWVGPYNEQFF.

The genes are TRBV29-1 and TRBJ2-3; TRBD2 is a possible D gene (5 bases). V was trimmed by 5 bases and J by 3 bases, leaving 18 bases between them. CDR1 is SQVTM, CDR2 ANQGSEA, per germline. The CDR3 sequence is 15 residues long. The CDR3 DNA sequence: TGCAGCGTTAGAGAATCGGGAACTCCGACAGATACGCAGTATTTT. It translates to CSVRESGTPTDTQYF.

V is TRBV19 and J is TRBJ1-2; 11 bases are shared with TRBD1. After removal of 3 bases from V and 3 bases from J, the junction contained 12 bases not matched to a gene. The CDR3 sequence is 18 residues long. Germline V gene sequence: CDR1 LNHDA, CDR2 SQIVND (reference sequence). DNA for the CDR3: TGTGCCAGTAGTATTGGCGGGACAGGGGGATATCTGGACTATGGCTACACCTTC. Protein sequence: CASSIGGTGGYLDYGYTF.

CDR3 in DNA: TGTGCCAGCAGAAAAGGGGGACTAGCGGAACGTCAAGAGACCCAGTACTTC. It encodes CASRKGGLAERQETQYF. The chain combines TRBV19 with TRBJ2-5; 11 positions match TRBD2. Germline V gene lookup returns CDR1 LNHDA and CDR2 SQIVND (reference sequence). This CDR3 is 17 amino acids long. Trimming at V came to 9 bases and at J to 2 bases, leaving 14 bases not matched to a gene.

CDR3 sequence: CASSTDRENSGANVLTF. CDR3 DNA sequence: TGTGCCAGCAGCACAGACAGGGAGAACTCTGGGGCCAACGTCCTGACTTTC. The chain carries TRBV7-8 and TRBJ2-6; 7 bases map to TRBD1. CDR1 is SGHVS, CDR2 FQNEAQ, per germline. CDR3 length equals 17 residues. After removal of 5 bases from V and 0 bases from J, the junction contained 7 bases not matched to a gene.

The rearrangement uses TRBV29-1 and TRBJ2-2, with 9 bases aligning to TRBD2. CDR1 and CDR2 (germline): SQVTM, ANQGSEA. The CDR3 totals 14 residues. V shed 6 bases and J 4 bases; nucleotides not matched to a gene: 6. CDR3 loop: CSVGGRVGTGELFF. CDR3 in DNA: TGCAGCGTGGGCGGGAGGGTAGGCACCGGGGAGCTGTTTTTT.

CDR3 sequence: CASSLGSGQGYTF. The CDR3 nucleotides are TGTGCCAGCAGCTTGGGGTCAGGGCAGGGCTACACCTTC. This chain uses TRBV5-4 with TRBJ1-2, with a possible D match to TRBD1 (5 bases). Germline lookup yields CDR1 SGHNT and CDR2 YYREEE (reference sequence). The CDR3 totals 13 residues. V lost 0 bases to trimming and J lost 8 bases, with 11 bases between them.

The chain joins TRBV20-1 to TRBJ2-1; D gene unclear. The CDR3 has 13 amino acids. The germline V gene has CDR1 DFQATT and CDR2 SNEGSKA (reference sequence). V lost 3 bases and J 9 bases, leaving 15 bases between the germline ends. CDR3 in amino acids: CSARPMPPGEQFF. The CDR3 DNA follows: TGCAGTGCTAGGCCTATGCCGCCGGGTGAGCAGTTCTTC.

V gene TRBV25-1 combines with J gene TRBJ2-1, with 8 bases that match TRBD2. The V gene's germline CDR1 is MGHDK and CDR2 SYGVNS. The CDR3 extends over 15 amino acids. The J segment lost 5 bases and the V segment lost 5 bases, leaving 8 bases of the junction unmatched. This CDR3 is CASSPPGLANNEQFF. The CDR3 DNA sequence: TGTGCCAGCAGTCCCCCAGGACTAGCTAACAATGAGCAGTTCTTC.

As DNA, the CDR3 is TGTGCCAGCAGTGAGTCGAGAGATACGCAGTATTTT. It codes for CASSESRDTQYF. This chain uses TRBV6-4 with TRBJ2-3, with no clear D. In germline, CDR1 is MRHNA, CDR2 SNTAGT. Between the trimmed V and J ends, which lost 3 bases and 5 bases, there was a span of 6 bases. The CDR3 runs to 12 residues.

The chain employs TRBV30 and TRBJ2-7; TRBD1 matches at 7 bases. V lost 0 bases, J lost 1 base, and 9 bases stayed unmatched. The CDR3 extends over 16 amino acids. The V gene's germline CDR1 is GTSNPN and CDR2 SVGIG (reference sequence). The CDR3 sequence is CAWSVPGTAQSYEQYF. In DNA, the CDR3 is TGTGCCTGGAGTGTACCTGGGACAGCCCAATCCTACGAGCAGTACTTC.

This clonotype was found once. A clone one base away is much larger, so this may be a read error. This sequence joins TRBV7-9 and TRBJ1-1, with D perhaps matching TRBD1 (5 bases). The CDR3 loop spans 13 amino acids. CDR1 and CDR2 from the germline V gene are SEHNR and FQNEAQ (reference sequence). The CDR3 protein is CASSFGGNTEVFF. The CDR3 DNA follows: TGTGCCAGCAGCTTCGGGGGGAACACTGAAGTTTTCTTT.

This sequence joins TRBV14 and TRBJ2-5; 9 nucleotides agree with TRBD2. V dropped 4 bases and J dropped 5; count of bases not matched to a gene: 8. Germline assignment: CDR1 SGHDN and CDR2 FVKESK. The CDR3 contains 15 residues. CDR3 in DNA: TGTGCCAGCAGCCGAACAGGGACTAGCTGGGAGACCCAGTACTTC. This sequence encodes CASSRTGTSWETQYF.